The entry below describes one T cell receptor (beta chain). These data belong to a study of blood T cell repertoires in COVID-19. CDR3 length: 13 amino acids. CDR1 is LGHNA, CDR2 YSLEER, per germline. V dropped 4 bases and J dropped 6 bases, with 10 bases sitting between them. Self-reported history from a screening survey and questionnaire set each donor's cohort. Profiling relied on immunoSEQ multiplex PCR, and the TCRdb table lists in-frame clones only, not all of them. The repertoire holds more than 200,000 clones, with about 90% as singletons. The genes are TRBV4-3 and TRBJ2-1, with a tentative D call TRBD1 (6 bases). This receptor was taken from a woman younger than 30 who had recovered from COVID-19. The sequencing input was PBMCs or T cells enriched from blood (not recorded which). As DNA, the CDR3 is TGCGCCAGCAGCCCCTCCAGGGGCAATGAGCAGTTCTTC. This translates into CASSPSRGNEQFF.